This T cell receptor beta chain is drawn from a study of T cell responses to AZD1222 COVID-19 vaccine. Study results and caveats: The donors showed a predominance of white British ancestry and of females, with possible underestimation of clonal diversity. Within unmutated variant regions lay the reported targets of nearly half of spike-specific TCRs. Spike was spanned by vaccine-associated CD4 TCRs, which were dominant at 160-218 and 743-854.

Produced via immunoSEQ multiplex PCR; TCRdb's table is partial and in-frame only. The sample consists of around 140,000 clones, 80% to 95% of them appearing once. Turning to this clone: The antigen is not known.

This specimen was peripheral blood, taken on day 0 of AZD1222 vaccination. The clonotype comes from an adult in good health.

The CDR3 loop is CASSFLSGYRTEQYF. DNA for the CDR3: TGTGCCAGCAGCTTTCTTTCCGGGTATCGGACCGAGCAGTACTTC. The chain combines TRBV5-6 with TRBJ2-7; no definite D call. CDR1 and CDR2 (germline): SGHDT, YYEEEE. The V end was cut by 2 bases, the J end by 6 bases, with 18 bases between. The CDR3 is 15 amino acids. The full variable domain, completed using reference TRBV5-6 and TRBJ2-7, is DAGVTQSPTHLIKTRGQQVTLRCSPKSGHDTVSWYQQALGQGPQFIFQYYEEEERQRGNFPDRFSGHQFPNYSSELNVNALLLGDSALYLCASSFLSGYRTEQYFGPGTRLTVT.